Each of the 2 T cell receptor beta chains below was sequenced from the same sample in a study of blood T cells in healthy people across ages. It was with a sample-barcoded 5' primer and a J-beta primer mix that a second PCR of roughly 7 to 12 cycles was run. In TCRdb, the 5' RACE reads were re-called with MiXCR into one record per CDR3 protein. The table has 950,000 to 1,200,000 distinct CDR3 sequences, around two fifths seen once. The sequenced material came from blood. Receptors were obtained from a young man in good health.

The table lists this clonotype with many counts. This rearrangement joins TRBV11-2 to TRBJ2-1; 10 bases fit TRBD2. Germline CDR1 reads SGHAT; CDR2 reads FQNNGV. The CDR3 contains 16 residues. The junction had 3 bases not matched to a gene; V was cut back by 3 bases and J by 1 base. The CDR3 DNA follows: TGTGCCAGCAGCTTCCCGGGACTAGCGTCCTACAATGAGCAGTTCTTC. It is translated as CASSFPGLASYNEQFF.

The chain has TRBV27 and TRBJ1-2; TRBD1 aligns across 9 bases. V lost 0 bases and J lost 4; bases outside the gene matches: 3. The CDR3 has 15 residues. In germline, CDR1 is MNHEY, CDR2 SMNVEV (reference sequence). CDR3 protein: CASSLSGTGTYGYTF. The CDR3, as DNA: TGTGCCAGCAGTTTATCGGGGACAGGGACCTATGGCTACACCTTC.